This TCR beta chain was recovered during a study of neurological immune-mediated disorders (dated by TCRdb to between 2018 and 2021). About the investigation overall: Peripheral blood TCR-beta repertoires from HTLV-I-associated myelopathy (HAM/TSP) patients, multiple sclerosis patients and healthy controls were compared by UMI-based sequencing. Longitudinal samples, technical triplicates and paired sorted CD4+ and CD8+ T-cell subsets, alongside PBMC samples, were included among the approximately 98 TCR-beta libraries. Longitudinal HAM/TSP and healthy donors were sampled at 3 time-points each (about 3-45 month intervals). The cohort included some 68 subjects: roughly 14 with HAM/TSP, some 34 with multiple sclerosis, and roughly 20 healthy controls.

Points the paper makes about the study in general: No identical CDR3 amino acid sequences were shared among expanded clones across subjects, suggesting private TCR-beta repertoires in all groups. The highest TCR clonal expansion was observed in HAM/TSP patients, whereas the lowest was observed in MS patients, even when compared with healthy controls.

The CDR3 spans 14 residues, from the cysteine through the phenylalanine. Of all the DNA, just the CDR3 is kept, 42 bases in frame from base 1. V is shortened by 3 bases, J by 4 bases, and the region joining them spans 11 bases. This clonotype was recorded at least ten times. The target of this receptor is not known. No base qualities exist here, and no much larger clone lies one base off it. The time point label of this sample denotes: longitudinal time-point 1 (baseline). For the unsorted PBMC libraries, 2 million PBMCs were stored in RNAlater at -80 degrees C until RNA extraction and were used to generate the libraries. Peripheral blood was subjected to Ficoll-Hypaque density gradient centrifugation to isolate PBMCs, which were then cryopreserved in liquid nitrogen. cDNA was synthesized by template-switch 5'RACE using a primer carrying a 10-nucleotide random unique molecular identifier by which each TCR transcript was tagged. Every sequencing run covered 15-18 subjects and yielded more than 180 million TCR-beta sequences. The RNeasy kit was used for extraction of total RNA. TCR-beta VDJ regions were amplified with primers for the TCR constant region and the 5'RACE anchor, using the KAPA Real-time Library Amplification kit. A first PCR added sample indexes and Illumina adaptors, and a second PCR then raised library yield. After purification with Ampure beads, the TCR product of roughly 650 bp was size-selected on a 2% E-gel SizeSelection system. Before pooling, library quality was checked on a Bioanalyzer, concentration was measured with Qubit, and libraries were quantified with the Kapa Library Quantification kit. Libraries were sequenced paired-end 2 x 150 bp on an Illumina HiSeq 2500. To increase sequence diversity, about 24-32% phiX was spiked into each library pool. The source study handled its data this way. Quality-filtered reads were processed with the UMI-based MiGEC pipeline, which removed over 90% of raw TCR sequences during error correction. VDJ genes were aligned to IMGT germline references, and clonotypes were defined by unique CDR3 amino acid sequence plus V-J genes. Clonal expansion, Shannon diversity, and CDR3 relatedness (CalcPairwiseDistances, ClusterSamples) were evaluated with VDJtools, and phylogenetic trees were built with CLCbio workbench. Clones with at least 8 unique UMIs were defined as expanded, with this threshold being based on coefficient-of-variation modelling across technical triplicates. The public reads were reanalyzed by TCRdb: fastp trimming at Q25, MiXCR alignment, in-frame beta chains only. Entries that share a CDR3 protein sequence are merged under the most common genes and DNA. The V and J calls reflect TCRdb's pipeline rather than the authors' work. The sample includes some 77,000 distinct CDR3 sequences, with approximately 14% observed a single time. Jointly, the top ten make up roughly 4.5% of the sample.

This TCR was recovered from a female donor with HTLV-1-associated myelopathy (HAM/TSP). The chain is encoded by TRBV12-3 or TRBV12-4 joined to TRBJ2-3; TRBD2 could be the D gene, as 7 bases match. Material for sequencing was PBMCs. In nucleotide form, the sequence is TGTGCCAGCAGTTTTCAAGGGGGGGCAGATACGCAGTATTTT. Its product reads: CASSFQGGADTQYF.